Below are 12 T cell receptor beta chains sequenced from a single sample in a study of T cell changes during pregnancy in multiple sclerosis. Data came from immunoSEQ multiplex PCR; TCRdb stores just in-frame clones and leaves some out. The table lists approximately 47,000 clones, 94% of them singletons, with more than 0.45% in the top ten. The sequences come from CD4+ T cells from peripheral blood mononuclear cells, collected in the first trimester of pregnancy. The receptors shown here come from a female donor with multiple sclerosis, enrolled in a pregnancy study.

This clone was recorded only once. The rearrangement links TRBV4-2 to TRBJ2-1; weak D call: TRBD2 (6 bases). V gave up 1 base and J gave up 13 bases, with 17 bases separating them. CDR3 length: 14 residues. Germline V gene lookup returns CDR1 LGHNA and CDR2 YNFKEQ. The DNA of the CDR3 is TGTGCCAGCAGCCAAGGGCCGACCGGGACTCGACAGTTCTTC. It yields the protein CASSQGPTGTRQFF.

The CDR3 DNA sequence: TGTGCCAGCAGCCAATCACAGGGGACCGAGCAGTACTTC. This codes for CASSQSQGTEQYF. The rearrangement uses TRBV11-1 and TRBJ2-7, with TRBD1 matching over 7 bases. J gave up 6 bases and V 5 bases, and 7 bases lay outside the gene matches. This CDR3 region has 13 residues. CDR1 SGHAT and CDR2 FQDESV come from the germline V gene (reference sequence).

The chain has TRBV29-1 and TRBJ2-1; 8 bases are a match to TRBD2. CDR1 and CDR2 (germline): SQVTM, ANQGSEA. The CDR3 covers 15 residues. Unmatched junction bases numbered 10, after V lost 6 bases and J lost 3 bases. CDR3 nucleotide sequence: TGCAGCGTGAGCCCTACTAGCGGCTACTACAATGAGCAGTTCTTC. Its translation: CSVSPTSGYYNEQFF.

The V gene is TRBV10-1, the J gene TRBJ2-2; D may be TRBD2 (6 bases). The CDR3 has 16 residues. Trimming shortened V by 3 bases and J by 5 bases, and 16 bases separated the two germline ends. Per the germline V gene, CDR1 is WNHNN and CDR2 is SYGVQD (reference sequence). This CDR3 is CASSDGIGEETGELFF. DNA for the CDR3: TGCGCCAGCAGTGATGGCATAGGGGAGGAGACCGGGGAGCTGTTTTTT.

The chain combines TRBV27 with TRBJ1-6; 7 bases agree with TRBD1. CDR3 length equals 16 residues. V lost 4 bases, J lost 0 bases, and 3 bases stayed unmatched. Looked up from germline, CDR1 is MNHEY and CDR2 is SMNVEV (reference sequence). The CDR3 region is CASSSNRGSYNSPLHF. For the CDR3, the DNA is TGTGCCAGCAGTTCTAACAGGGGCTCCTATAATTCACCCCTCCACTTT.

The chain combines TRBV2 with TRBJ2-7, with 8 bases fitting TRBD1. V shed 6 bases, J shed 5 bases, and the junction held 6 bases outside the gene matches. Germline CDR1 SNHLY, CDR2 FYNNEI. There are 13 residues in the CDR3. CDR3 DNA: TGTGCCAGCAGCCACGACAGGGGCCACGAGCAGTACTTC. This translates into CASSHDRGHEQYF.

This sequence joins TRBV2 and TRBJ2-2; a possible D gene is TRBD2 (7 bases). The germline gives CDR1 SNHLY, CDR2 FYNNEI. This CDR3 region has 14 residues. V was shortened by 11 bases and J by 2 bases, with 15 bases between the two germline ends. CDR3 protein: CAGRGDVNTGELFF. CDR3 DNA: TGTGCCGGGAGGGGGGATGTTAACACCGGGGAGCTGTTTTTT.

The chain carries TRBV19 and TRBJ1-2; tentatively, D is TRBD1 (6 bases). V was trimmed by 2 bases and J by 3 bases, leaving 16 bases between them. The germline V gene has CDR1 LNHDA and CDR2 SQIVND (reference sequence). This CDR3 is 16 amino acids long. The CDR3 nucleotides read TGTGCCAGTAGTATACTTGCAGGGGCTATATACTATGGCTACACCTTC. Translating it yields CASSILAGAIYYGYTF.

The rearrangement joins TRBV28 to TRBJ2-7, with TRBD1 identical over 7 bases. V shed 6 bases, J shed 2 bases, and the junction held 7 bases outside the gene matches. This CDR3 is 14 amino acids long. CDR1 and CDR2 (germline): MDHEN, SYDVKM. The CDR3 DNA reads TGTGCCAGCAGGCAGGACAGGCTTGCCTACGAGCAGTACTTC. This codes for CASRQDRLAYEQYF. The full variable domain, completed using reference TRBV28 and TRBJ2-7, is DVKVTQSSRYLVKRTGEKVFLECVQDMDHENMFWYRQDPGLGLRLIYFSYDVKMKEKGDIPEGYSVSREKKERFSLILESASTNQTSMYLCASRQDRLAYEQYFGPGTRLTVT.

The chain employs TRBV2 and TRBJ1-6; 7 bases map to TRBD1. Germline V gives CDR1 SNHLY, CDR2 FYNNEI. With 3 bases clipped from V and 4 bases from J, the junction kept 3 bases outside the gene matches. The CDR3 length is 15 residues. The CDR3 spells CASSDWTGYNSPLHF. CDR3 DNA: TGTGCCAGCAGTGACTGGACAGGTTATAATTCACCCCTCCACTTT.

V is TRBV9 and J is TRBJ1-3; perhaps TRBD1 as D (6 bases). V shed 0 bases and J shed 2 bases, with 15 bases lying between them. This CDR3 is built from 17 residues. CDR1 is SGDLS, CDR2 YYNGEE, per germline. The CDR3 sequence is CASSVEGTRKAGNTIYF. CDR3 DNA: TGTGCCAGCAGCGTAGAGGGGACACGGAAAGCTGGAAACACCATATATTTT.

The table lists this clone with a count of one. CDR3 nucleotide sequence: TGCGCCAGCAGCCAAGATAGCGGGTACAATCAGCCCCAGCATTTT. Translating gives CASSQDSGYNQPQHF. The V and J genes are TRBV4-1 and TRBJ1-5; D remains ambiguous. CDR3 length: 15 residues. Between the trimmed V and J ends, which lost 0 bases and 3 bases, there was a span of 9 bases. CDR1 is MGHRA and CDR2 is YSYEKL in the germline V gene.